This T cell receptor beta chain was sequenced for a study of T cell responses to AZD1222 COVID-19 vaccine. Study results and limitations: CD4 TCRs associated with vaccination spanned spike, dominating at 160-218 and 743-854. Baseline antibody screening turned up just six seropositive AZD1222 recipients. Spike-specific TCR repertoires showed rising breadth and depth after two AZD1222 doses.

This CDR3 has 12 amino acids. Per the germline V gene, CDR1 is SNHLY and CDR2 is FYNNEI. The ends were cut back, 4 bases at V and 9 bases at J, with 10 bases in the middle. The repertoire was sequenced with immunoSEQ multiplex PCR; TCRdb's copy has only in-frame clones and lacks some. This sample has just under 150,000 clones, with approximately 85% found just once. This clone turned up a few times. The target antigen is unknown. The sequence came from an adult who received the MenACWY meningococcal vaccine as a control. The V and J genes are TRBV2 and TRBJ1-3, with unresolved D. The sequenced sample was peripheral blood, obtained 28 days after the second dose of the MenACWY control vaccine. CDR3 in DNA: TGTGCCAGCAGTGGGGGTCTGGCCACCATATATTTT. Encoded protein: CASSGGLATIYF.